Shown below are 9 T cell receptor beta chains from a single sample sequenced in a study of shared clonotypes between healthy human individuals. Using immunoSEQ multiplex PCR, the repertoire was profiled, and TCRdb retains in-frame clones only, with some absent. The table has 780,000 or so clones, 55% to 75% seen once. Sequenced material: memory CD4+ T cells sorted from blood. As for subset: CD45RA-negative fraction. These TCRs come from a woman in her 30s in good health.

The chain combines TRBV28 with TRBJ2-5; a weak D match, TRBD1 (5 bases). Germline-derived CDR1 and CDR2 are MDHEN and SYDVKM. This CDR3 is built from 13 residues. V lost 4 bases, J lost 5 bases, and 11 bases lay in between. As DNA, the CDR3 is TGTGCCAGCAGTTCACAGGAAGTGGAGACCCAGTACTTC. Its translation is CASSSQEVETQYF. The full variable domain, with the rest looked up from reference TRBV28 and TRBJ2-5, is DVKVTQSSRYLVKRTGEKVFLECVQDMDHENMFWYRQDPGLGLRLIYFSYDVKMKEKGDIPEGYSVSREKKERFSLILESASTNQTSMYLCASSSQEVETQYFGPGTRLLVL.

Concerning this clone: It differs at one base from a far larger clone, so likely a read error. The CDR3 loop is CASSFDYNEQFF. DNA for the CDR3: TGTGCCAGCAGCTTTGACTACAATGAGCAGTTCTTC. The chain couples TRBV5-4 to TRBJ2-1; D is undetermined. The CDR3 length is 12 residues. Trimming took off 2 bases at V and 3 bases at J, with 3 bases between the two ends. Germline V CDR1 and CDR2: SGHNT, YYREEE (reference sequence).

This clone was picked up one time. A far larger clone is a single base away, which makes a read error likely. Other DNA sequences in this specimen translate into the identical CDR3. The chain couples TRBV29-1 to TRBJ2-7, with TRBD2 as a possible D gene (5 bases). Germline CDR1 is SQVTM and CDR2 is ANQGSEA. This CDR3 is 12 amino acids long. The CDR3 DNA reads TGTAGCGTTGAAGACTCCTCCTACGAGCAGTACTTC. Translated: CSVEDSSYEQYF.

The chain employs TRBV10-2 and TRBJ2-1; D is perhaps TRBD2 (6 bases). This CDR3 has 15 residues. V lost 3 bases and J lost 1, with 10 bases in between. From germline, CDR1 is WSHSY and CDR2 SAAADI. This CDR3 reads CASSDRRGSYNEQFF. The CDR3 region has the DNA TGCGCCAGCAGTGACCGGCGGGGTTCCTACAATGAGCAGTTCTTC.

The chain joins TRBV4-1 to TRBJ2-3; D unclear. The CDR3 consists of 17 residues. Trimming took off 4 bases at V and 0 bases at J, with 17 bases between the two ends. Germline V lookup: CDR1 MGHRA, CDR2 YSYEKL. The CDR3 bases are TGCGCCAGCAGCCCCCGGGTCTTTCAAAGGAGCACAGATACGCAGTATTTT. This translates into CASSPRVFQRSTDTQYF.

The chain recombines TRBV5-8 with TRBJ2-2; 10 nucleotides line up with TRBD2. CDR3 length: 16 residues. V lost 0 bases to trimming and J lost 5 bases; unmatched junction nucleotides: 4. Germline V gene data show CDR1 as SGHTS and CDR2 as YDEGEE. Here the CDR3 DNA reads TGTGCCAGCAGCTTGGGGCTAGCGGGAGTTACCGGGGAGCTGTTTTTT. Translating gives CASSLGLAGVTGELFF.

The chain employs TRBV19 and TRBJ1-4, with D perhaps TRBD1 (5 bases). This CDR3 has 17 amino acids. Between the trimmed V and J ends, which lost 6 bases and 1 base, there was a span of 18 bases. The germline V gene has CDR1 LNHDA and CDR2 SQIVND (reference sequence). CDR3 sequence: CASRPRQTSGTNEKLFF. The CDR3 DNA reads as TGTGCCAGTAGGCCCAGACAGACGTCGGGAACTAATGAAAAACTGTTTTTT.

This clone was picked up one time. The V and J genes are TRBV14 and TRBJ1-4, with D possibly matching TRBD1 (5 bases). The germline CDR1 and CDR2 sequences are SGHDN and FVKESK. The CDR3 loop spans 15 amino acids. With 0 bases removed from V and 2 bases from J, the gap between germline ends came to 7 bases. This CDR3 is CASSQDWGTNEKLFF. The CDR3 region has the DNA TGTGCCAGCAGCCAAGATTGGGGGACTAATGAAAAACTGTTTTTT.

The chain is built from TRBV6-6 and TRBJ2-7; TRBD1 matches 8 bases. The V gene end was trimmed by 2 bases and the J gene end by 2 bases; junction bases not matched to a gene: 5. CDR3 length: 15 amino acids. Per germline, CDR1 MNHNY and CDR2 SVGAGI (reference sequence). DNA of the CDR3: TGTGCCAGCAGTTACGTCGGACAGGGAGCCTACGAGCAGTACTTC. This translates into CASSYVGQGAYEQYF.